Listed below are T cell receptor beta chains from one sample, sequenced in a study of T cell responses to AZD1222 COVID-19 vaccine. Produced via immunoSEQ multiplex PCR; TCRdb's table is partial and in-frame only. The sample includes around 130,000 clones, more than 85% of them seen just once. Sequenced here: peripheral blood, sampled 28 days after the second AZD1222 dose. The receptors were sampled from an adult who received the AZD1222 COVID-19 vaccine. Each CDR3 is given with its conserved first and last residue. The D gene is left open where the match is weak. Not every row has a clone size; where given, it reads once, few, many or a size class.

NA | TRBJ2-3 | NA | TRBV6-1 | CASSEVGDTQYF | TGTGCCAGCAGTGAAGTAGGAGATACGCAGTATTTT
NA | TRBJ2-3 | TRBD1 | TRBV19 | CASSIRQGADTQYF | TGTGCCAGTAGTATACGACAGGGAGCAGATACGCAGTATTTT
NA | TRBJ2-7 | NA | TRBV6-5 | CASSYKVGGSYEQYF | TGTGCCAGCAGTTACAAAGTGGGGGGATCCTACGAGCAGTACTTC
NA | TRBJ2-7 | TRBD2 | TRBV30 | CAWNLGLARGEQYF | TGTGCCTGGAACCTCGGACTAGCGAGGGGGGAGCAGTACTTC
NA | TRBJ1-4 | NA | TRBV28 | CASSFPAQFNEKLFF | TGTGCCAGCAGTTTCCCTGCCCAGTTCAATGAAAAACTGTTTTTT
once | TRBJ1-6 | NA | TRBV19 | CASSIYNSPLHF | TGTGCCAGTAGTATTTATAATTCACCCCTCCACTTT
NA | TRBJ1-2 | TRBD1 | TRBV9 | CASSPRDRVYNYGYTF | TGTGCCAGCAGCCCCAGGGACAGAGTGTATAACTATGGCTACACCTTC
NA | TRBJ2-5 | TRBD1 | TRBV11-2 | CASSSTGAGETQYF | TGTGCCAGCAGCTCGACAGGGGCGGGAGAGACCCAGTACTTC
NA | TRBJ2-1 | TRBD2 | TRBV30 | CAWSVPSGADNEQFF | TGTGCCTGGAGTGTACCTAGCGGGGCCGACAATGAGCAGTTCTTC
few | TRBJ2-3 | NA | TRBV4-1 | CASSQGQDTQYF | TGCGCCAGCAGCCAAGGACAAGATACGCAGTATTTT
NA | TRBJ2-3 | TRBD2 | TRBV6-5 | CASTDGGRDTQYF | TGTGCCAGCACCGACGGGGGGAGAGATACGCAGTATTTT
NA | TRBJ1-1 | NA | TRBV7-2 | CASSSSGTGDAFF | TGTGCCAGCAGCTCTTCCGGGACTGGGGACGCTTTCTTT
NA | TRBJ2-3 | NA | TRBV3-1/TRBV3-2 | CASSHSPGAQYF | TGTGCCAGCAGCCATAGTCCAGGGGCGCAGTATTTT
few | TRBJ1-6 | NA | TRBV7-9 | CASSSPLGTSYNSPLHF | TGTGCCAGCAGCTCCCCCCTGGGTACCTCCTATAATTCACCCCTCCACTTT
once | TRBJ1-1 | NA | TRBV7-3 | CASSALGGTEAFF | TGTGCCAGCAGCGCGTTGGGGGGCACTGAAGCTTTCTTT
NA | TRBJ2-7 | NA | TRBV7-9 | CASSPLAHSYEQYF | TGTGCCAGCAGCCCTCTAGCACATTCCTACGAGCAGTACTTC
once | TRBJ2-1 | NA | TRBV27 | CASSSHVGNEQFF | TGTGCCAGCAGTTCCCATGTGGGGAATGAGCAGTTCTTC
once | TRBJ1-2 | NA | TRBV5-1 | CASSLDGTPGYTF | TGCGCCAGCAGCTTGGATGGGACACCAGGCTACACCTTC
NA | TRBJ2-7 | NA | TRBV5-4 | CASSLEVEQYF | TGTGCCAGCAGCTTGGAAGTCGAGCAGTACTTC
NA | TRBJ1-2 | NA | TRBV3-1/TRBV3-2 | CASSEVVGGGYTF | TGTGCCAGCAGCGAGGTAGTTGGTGGTGGCTACACCTTC
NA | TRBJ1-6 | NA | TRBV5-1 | CASSPTGSPLHF | TGCGCCAGCAGCCCCACCGGCTCACCCCTCCACTTT
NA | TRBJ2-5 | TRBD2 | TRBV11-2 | CASSQRPSGLQETQYF | TGTGCCAGCAGCCAGCGGCCTAGCGGACTCCAAGAGACCCAGTACTTC
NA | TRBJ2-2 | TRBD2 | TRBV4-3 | CASSHRLAGKYANTGELFF | TGCGCCAGCAGCCATAGACTAGCGGGGAAATACGCGAACACCGGGGAGCTGTTTTTT
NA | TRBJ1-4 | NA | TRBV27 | CASKSGYEKLFF | TGTGCCAGCAAATCAGGGTATGAAAAACTGTTTTTT